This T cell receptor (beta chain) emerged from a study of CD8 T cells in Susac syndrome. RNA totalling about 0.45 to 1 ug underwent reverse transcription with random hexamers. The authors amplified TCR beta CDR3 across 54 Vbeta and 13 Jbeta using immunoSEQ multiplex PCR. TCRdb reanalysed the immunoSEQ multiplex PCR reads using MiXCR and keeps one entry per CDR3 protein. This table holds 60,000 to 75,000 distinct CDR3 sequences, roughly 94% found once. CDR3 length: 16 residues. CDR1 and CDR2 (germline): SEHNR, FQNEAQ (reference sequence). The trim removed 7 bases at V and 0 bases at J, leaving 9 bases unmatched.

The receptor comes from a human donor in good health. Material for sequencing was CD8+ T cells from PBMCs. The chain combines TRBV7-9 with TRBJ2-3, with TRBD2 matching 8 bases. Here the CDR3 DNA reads TGTGCCAGCATCCCCCTCAGCGGGGGTAGCACAGATACGCAGTATTTT. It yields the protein CASIPLSGGSTDTQYF.